A selection of T cell receptor beta chains follows, all from one sample in a study of blood T cell repertoires in COVID-19. Libraries were prepared by immunoSEQ multiplex PCR; TCRdb keeps only in-frame clonotypes and omits some of them. Here the sample spans nearly 70,000 clones, around nine tenths being singletons. The sequenced material came from peripheral blood. The origin of the receptors is a woman aged 45-65 years with COVID-19, enrolled during active disease. Each CDR3 is given without its conserved first and last residue. For some rows the clone size is stated as once, few or many, or as a class when expanded; others skip it.

>TRBJ1-3|few|TRBV27
ASSFGYSGNTIY
>TRBJ2-7|-|TRBV12-3/TRBV12-4
ASTLQGAQEQY
>TRBJ1-5|-|TRBV9
ASSVGGGTNQPQH
>TRBJ1-5|-|TRBV12-3/TRBV12-4
ASSLTGHQPQH
>TRBJ1-3|-|TRBV6-6
ASSVDRGNTIY
>TRBJ2-1|-|TRBV28
ASAPIQYNEQF
>TRBJ1-2|-|TRBV6-4
ASYHYGYT
>TRBJ1-6|-|TRBV9
ASSPTGTGTSPLH
>TRBJ1-3|once|TRBV5-4
ASSLDTSSGNTIY
>TRBJ2-5|-|TRBV28
ASSLPPQQGARKTQY
>TRBJ2-7|-|TRBV5-1
ASSSTTSTEPYEQY
>TRBJ1-2|-|TRBV5-1
ASSLVPGTNGGYT
>TRBJ2-7|-|TRBV9
ASSVGPTGDSYEQY
>TRBJ2-3|few|TRBV24-1
ATSDFGTGTDTQY
>TRBJ2-2|-|TRBV7-9
ASSLVLAGSTGELF
>TRBJ1-6|-|TRBV19
ASSLRQARDNSPLH
>TRBJ2-5|-|TRBV4-1
ASSQGARRETQY
>TRBJ2-1|-|TRBV2
ASRYGTRYNEQF
>TRBJ1-5|-|TRBV7-8
ASSFGVGGNQPQH
>TRBJ2-5|-|TRBV7-9
ASSPRVWSGGIETQY
>TRBJ2-7|-|TRBV7-2
ASSWGLAGAYEQY
>TRBJ1-2|few|TRBV5-1
ASSSGTVYGYT
>TRBJ2-5|-|TRBV19
ASSTDRQETQY
>TRBJ2-3|-|TRBV6-5
ASRPGDTQY
>TRBJ2-5|-|TRBV5-1
ASSTPGTGALYQETQY
>TRBJ1-2|-|TRBV19
ASRAGDYGYT
>TRBJ2-3|-|TRBV11-1
ASSAQGTGRGDTQY
>TRBJ1-1|-|TRBV6-6
ASRGTGLNTEAF
>TRBJ1-4|-|TRBV29-1
SVQRGGSSEKLF
>TRBJ1-2|-|TRBV5-4
ASSLGVGTSYT
>TRBJ2-3|once|TRBV15
ATSRSGGPLNTDTQY
>TRBJ2-3|-|TRBV19
ASSTRGITDTQY
>TRBJ2-1|-|TRBV5-1
ASSSRLSSYNEQF
>TRBJ2-3|-|TRBV5-4
ASGEGPHTDTQY
>TRBJ1-5|-|TRBV28
ASSPLDSSNQPQH
>TRBJ1-5|-|TRBV29-1
SVFSGGVVGNQPQH
>TRBJ1-3|-|TRBV6-5
ASSYSDSGAGNTIY
>TRBJ2-7|-|TRBV19
ASSIGYEGGEQY
>TRBJ1-6|-|TRBV3-1/TRBV3-2
ASSPRRPNSPLH
>TRBJ2-7|-|TRBV6-5
ATAQGVTYEQY
>TRBJ2-5|-|TRBV10-2
ASSAAATQY
>TRBJ1-2|-|TRBV28
ASSTGQGVYGYT
>TRBJ2-5|-|TRBV15
ATSRGLNGGRLETQY
>TRBJ2-1|-|TRBV11-3
ASSRDRVPNNEQF
>TRBJ2-2|-|TRBV6-6
ASSPKGTGLLPGELF
>TRBJ2-3|few|TRBV19
ASSKTGGLRDTQY
>TRBJ1-5|-|TRBV18
ASSSDVEPQH
>TRBJ2-7|-|TRBV6-6
ASSYGAVSSYEQY
>TRBJ2-1|-|TRBV11-2
ASSLGPFSGSSYNEQF
>TRBJ2-5|once|TRBV28
ASSLGYRLAEETQY
>TRBJ2-3|-|TRBV6-5
ASRGAGWSDTQY